Included here is one TCR beta chain sequence, with context. This receptor's antigen is unknown. The input lacks base qualities; no much larger clone sits a single base away. The data derive from a study of technical replicates of blood from several donors (dated by TCRdb to 2017 to 2019). The library came from the immunoSEQ multiplex PCR assay. TCRdb retrieved this table from immuneACCESS and kept in-frame rearrangements only. Not all clones are present; in checked studies, unresolved V genes account for under half, and no reason is known for the remainder. The sample includes tens of thousands of clones, with around 94% observed a single time. The top ten clonotypes cover 0.35% to 0.45% of the sample. V is cut back by 0 bases and J by 4 bases, with 1 base in the junction unmatched. The germline V gene gives CDR1 as SGHTA and CDR2 as FQGNSA. The cysteine opens and the phenylalanine closes a CDR3 of 14 amino acids. The entry retains the CDR3 DNA only, 42 bases that are in frame from base 1.

The sequenced material came from T cells isolated from PBMCs. The rearranged segments are TRBV7-2 and TRBJ1-2; 8 central nucleotides agree with TRBD1. The origin of this receptor is a human donor in good health. The CDR3 region has the sequence CASSLAGTGYGYTF. The nucleotides read TGTGCCAGCAGCTTAGCCGGGACAGGCTATGGCTACACCTTC. The CDR3, completed at both ends by the reference TRBV7-2 and TRBJ1-2 genes, gives the full variable domain GAGVSQSPSNKVTEKGKDVELRCDPISGHTALYWYRQSLGQGLEFLIYFQGNSAPDKSGLPSDRFSAERTGGSVSTLTIQRTQQEDSAVYLCASSLAGTGYGYTFGSGTRLTVV.